One and the same sample provided the 9 T cell receptor beta chains below, sequenced in a study of human T cells and chemical hapten exposure. Sample time point: pre-sensitization, week 0. Indicated treatment: therapeutic diphenylcyclopropenone sensitization with weekly scalp DPC. In TCRdb, the RACE reads were re-called with MiXCR into one record per CDR3 protein. The sample holds approximately 370,000 distinct CDR3 sequences, about 5% seen once. The sequences come from whole blood, collected in connection with sensitization to the hapten diphenylcyclopropenone (DPC). The receptors stem from a woman younger than 30 with alopecia areata. Some clones in this sample may be carry-over from other donors' samples.

In this sample, this clonotype turned up a few times. J is TRBJ2-1 and V is TRBV6-2 or TRBV6-3; possible D gene TRBD1, 6 bases. The CDR3 length is 12 residues. V lost 6 bases to trimming and J lost 16 bases, with 19 bases between them. Germline loops: CDR1 MNHEY, CDR2 SVGEGT. CDR3 sequence: CASSWLGGEGFF. CDR3 DNA sequence: TGTGCCAGCAGCTGGCTTGGGGGCGAGGGATTCTTC.

This clonotype was counted between two and nine times. The chain carries TRBV14 and TRBJ2-4; D remains ambiguous. V was clipped by 2 bases and J by 4 bases, with 6 bases between them. CDR3 length: 13 residues. Germline V CDR1 and CDR2: SGHDN, FVKESK. CDR3 sequence: CASSQNTKNIQYF. CDR3 DNA sequence: TGTGCCAGCAGCCAAAATACGAAAAACATTCAGTACTTC. The full variable domain, rest sourced from reference TRBV14 and TRBJ2-4, is EAGVTQFPSHSVIEKGQTVTLRCDPISGHDNLYWYRRVMGKEIKFLLHFVKESKQDESGMPNNRFLAERTGGTYSTLKVQPAELEDSGVYFCASSQNTKNIQYFGAGTRLSVL.

This clonotype has ten or more counts. V is TRBV4-3 and J is TRBJ2-3; unclear D gene. V was clipped by 1 base and J by 4 bases, with 9 bases between them. CDR3 length equals 14 residues. Germline V gene sequence: CDR1 LGHNA, CDR2 YSLEER. The CDR3 nucleotides are TGCGCCAGCAGCCAAGGAAGTACCGCAGATACGCAGTATTTT. Its protein is CASSQGSTADTQYF.

This clonotype was counted a few times. The chain joins TRBV7-2 to TRBJ1-4, with D hard to call. Trimming left V 5 bases short and J 5 bases short, with 18 bases between. The germline CDR1 and CDR2 sequences are SGHTA and FQGNSA. This CDR3 region has 16 residues. The CDR3 here is CASSRPLYLKNEKLFF. CDR3 DNA sequence: TGTGCCAGCAGCCGCCCTTTATACTTGAAAAATGAAAAACTGTTTTTT.

This chain connects TRBV9 to TRBJ2-3; tentative D call: TRBD1 (5 bases). The CDR3 is 16 residues long. The ends were cut back, 2 bases at V and 0 bases at J, with 13 bases in the middle. The germline V gene has CDR1 SGDLS and CDR2 YYNGEE. The CDR3 sequence is CASSVRGFWSTDTQYF. CDR3 sequence (DNA): TGTGCCAGCAGCGTTAGGGGATTTTGGAGCACAGATACGCAGTATTTT.

DNA of the CDR3: TGTGCCAGCAGCTCCGGAGACACAGATACGCAGTATTTT. Protein product: CASSSGDTDTQYF. The chain recombines TRBV4-2 with TRBJ2-3; no firm D call. Germline assignment: CDR1 LGHNA and CDR2 YNFKEQ. The length of the CDR3 is 13 residues. Trimming pared 5 bases from V and 2 bases from J, leaving 8 bases between.

This clonotype was detected many times. The rearrangement links TRBV3-1 to TRBJ1-1; D is uncertain. The ends were cut back, 0 bases at V and 0 bases at J, with 2 bases in the middle. The CDR3 is 13 residues long. The V gene's germline CDR1 is LGHDT and CDR2 YNNKEL (reference sequence). The CDR3 DNA reads TGTGCCAGCAGCCAAGAGTTGAACACTGAAGCTTTCTTT. Translating it yields CASSQELNTEAFF.

Concerning this clonotype: A much larger clone sits a single nucleotide away, making a read error possible. The rearrangement links TRBV10-3 to TRBJ2-1; D perhaps matches TRBD2 (6 bases). There are 17 residues in the CDR3. Per germline, CDR1 ENHRY and CDR2 SYGVKD. The DNA for the CDR3 is TGTGCCGTCAGTGGACCTCGAGGGACTTCATCCTACAATGAGCAGTTCTTC. This sequence encodes CAVSGPRGTSSYNEQFF.

This clonotype appeared a few times. This sequence joins TRBV20-1 and TRBJ1-4, with a weak D call TRBD1 (5 bases). The CDR3 runs to 13 residues. V was pared by 6 bases and J by 7 bases, with 15 bases between. The germline V gene has CDR1 DFQATT and CDR2 SNEGSKA (reference sequence). CDR3 bases: TGCAGTGCCCGGGGCCCACCCAGTGAAAAACTGTTTTTT. Protein product: CSARGPPSEKLFF.